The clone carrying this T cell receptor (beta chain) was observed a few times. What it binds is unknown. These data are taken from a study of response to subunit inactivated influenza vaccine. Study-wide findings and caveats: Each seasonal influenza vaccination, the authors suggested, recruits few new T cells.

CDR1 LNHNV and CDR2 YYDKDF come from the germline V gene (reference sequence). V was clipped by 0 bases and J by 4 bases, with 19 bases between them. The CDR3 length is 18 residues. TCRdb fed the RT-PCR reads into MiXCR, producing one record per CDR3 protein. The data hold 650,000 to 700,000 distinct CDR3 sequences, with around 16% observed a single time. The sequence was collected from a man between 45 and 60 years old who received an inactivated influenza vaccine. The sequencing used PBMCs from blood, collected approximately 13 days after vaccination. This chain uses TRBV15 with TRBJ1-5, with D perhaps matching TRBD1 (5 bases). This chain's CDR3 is CATSRDSWGREGNQPQHF. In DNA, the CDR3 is TGTGCCACCAGCAGAGACTCATGGGGGAGGGAGGGGAATCAGCCCCAGCATTTT.